The 26 T cell receptor beta chains below come from one sample, sequenced in a study of metastatic and nonmetastatic thyroid tumors. Using MiXCR, TCRdb re-called clones from the PCR reads. Of about 92,000 clones listed, under 15% were seen once; the top ten hold roughly 3.6%. Thyroid surgery took place with no prior treatment in any patient. The sample consisted of blood. These receptors came from a female donor with papillary thyroid cancer or a benign thyroid nodule (not recorded which). Some clones in this sample may be carry-over from other donors' samples.

This clone was detected only a few times. A single base separates this from a much larger clone, so it may be a read error. Other DNA sequences in this specimen translate into the identical CDR3. The chain links TRBV19 to TRBJ2-1, with TRBD2 as a possible D gene (5 bases). CDR3 size: 14 residues. Between the trimmed V and J ends, which lost 8 bases and 0 bases, there was a span of 11 bases. The germline CDR1 and CDR2 sequences are LNHDA and SQIVND (reference sequence). The CDR3 DNA is TGTGCCAGTGTGAGCGGTGGCTCCTACAATGAGCAGTTCTTC. Translated, it gives CASVSGGSYNEQFF.

In the case of this clone: Relative to the germline gene, one junction end is altered; a read error may explain this. DNA of the CDR3: TGTGCCAGCATCCTAACCTACGATCAGTACTTC. It translates to CASILTYDQYF. The chain has TRBV7-2 and TRBJ2-7; D not certain. CDR1 is SGHTA, CDR2 FQGNSA, per germline. CDR3 length equals 11 residues.

This clone has a count of ten or more. The chain uses TRBV10-1 and TRBJ1-3; possibly TRBD1 for D (6 bases). V gave up 5 bases and J gave up 0 bases, with 11 bases separating them. CDR3 length: 15 amino acids. The germline V gene encodes CDR1 WNHNN and CDR2 SYGVQD (reference sequence). Here the CDR3 reads CASSSGDNSGNTIYF. The CDR3 nucleotides are TGCGCCAGCAGTTCAGGGGACAACTCTGGAAACACCATATATTTT.

Concerning this clone: This may be a read error, as it is one base from a much larger clone. The V call is TRBV18, the J call TRBJ2-5; unclear D gene. In germline, CDR1 is KGHSH, CDR2 LQKENI. This CDR3 comprises 13 residues. In DNA form, the CDR3 reads TGTGCCAGCTCACTTGGATCGAGAGAGACCCCGTACTTC. Encoded protein: CASSLGSRETPYF.

The rearrangement uses TRBV27 and TRBJ1-4; 7 nucleotides align to TRBD1. V shed 5 bases and J 7 bases; nucleotides not matched to a gene: 10. Germline loops: CDR1 MNHEY, CDR2 SMNVEV (reference sequence). The length of the CDR3 is 15 residues. CDR3 residues: CASSGPPGGREKLFF. Written as DNA, the CDR3 is TGTGCCAGCAGTGGCCCGCCAGGGGGTCGTGAAAAACTGTTTTTT.

This clone was seen ten or more times. The chain carries TRBV28 and TRBJ2-7; D call uncertain. The CDR3 is made up of 13 amino acids. With 2 bases removed from V and 0 bases from J, the gap between germline ends came to 5 bases. CDR1 MDHEN and CDR2 SYDVKM come from the germline V gene. CDR3 amino acids: CASSLTTSYEQYF. In DNA, the CDR3 is TGTGCCAGCAGTTTAACAACCTCCTACGAGCAGTACTTC.

The sample holds many counts of this clone. V and J are TRBV6-1 and TRBJ1-1, with unresolved D. Germline CDR1 and CDR2: MNHNS and SASEGT. The CDR3 is 12 residues long. Trimming removed 3 bases from V and 2 bases from J, with 4 bases in between. CDR3 in amino acids: CASSDYNTEAFF. The CDR3 bases are TGTGCCAGCAGTGATTATAACACTGAAGCTTTCTTT.

This clone was seen repeatedly, ten times or more. The gene calls are TRBV7-2 and TRBJ1-6; 8 bases match TRBD1. The CDR3 consists of 14 residues. After removal of 4 bases from V and 9 bases from J, the junction contained 5 bases not matched to a gene. Germline CDR1 and CDR2: SGHTA and FQGNSA. The CDR3, as DNA: TGTGCCAGCAGCTCAGGACAGGGTCCTTCACCCCTCCACTTT. This encodes CASSSGQGPSPLHF.

Ten or more counts support this clone. V and J are TRBV10-2 and TRBJ2-7, with a weak D call TRBD2 (6 bases). V was clipped by 4 bases and J by 7 bases, with 14 bases between them. Germline V CDR1 and CDR2: WSHSY, SAAADI. This CDR3 region has 13 residues. CDR3 nucleotides: TGCGCCAGCAGTGGGGGACTTACGCAAGAGCAGTACTTC. Translating it yields CASSGGLTQEQYF.

This clone was recorded at least ten times. The CDR3 loop is CASSVDPRGNTGELFF. In DNA, the CDR3 is TGTGCCAGCAGCGTAGATCCGAGGGGCAACACCGGGGAGCTGTTTTTT. V and J are TRBV9 and TRBJ2-2; either TRBD1 or TRBD2 may fit D (5 bases each). The germline V gene has CDR1 SGDLS and CDR2 YYNGEE. Trimming took 0 bases from V and 2 from J, leaving 11 bases between them. The CDR3 contains 16 residues.

The CDR3 DNA reads as TGTGCCAGCAGCTTAGTTTCGGGTCAGGACTACGAGCAGTACTTC. Its protein is CASSLVSGQDYEQYF. The chain joins TRBV7-6 to TRBJ2-7; D not resolved. V was cut by 1 base and J by 3 bases, with 13 bases left in between. This CDR3 is 15 amino acids long. CDR1 SGHVS and CDR2 FNYEAQ come from the germline V gene.

Details on this clone: Other DNA variants within this sample encode the same CDR3. The chain employs TRBV9 and TRBJ2-5, with D perhaps matching TRBD2 (6 bases). This CDR3 comprises 14 residues. V lost 6 bases to trimming and J lost 2 bases, with 14 bases between them. The germline gives CDR1 SGDLS, CDR2 YYNGEE. The CDR3 reads CASTPAEGQETQYF. The CDR3 coding sequence is TGTGCCAGCACCCCGGCGGAGGGACAAGAGACCCAGTACTTC.

This clone was picked up many times. The V call is TRBV11-2, the J call TRBJ2-1; D may be TRBD2 (6 bases). V shed 3 bases and J shed 4 bases, with 13 bases lying between them. The germline V gene has CDR1 SGHAT and CDR2 FQNNGV. The CDR3 contains 15 residues. The DNA of the CDR3 is TGTGCCAGCAGCTTCAGTCTAGCGTTGTACAATGAGCAGTTCTTC. It encodes CASSFSLALYNEQFF.

This clone was observed many times. The rearrangement links TRBV2 to TRBJ1-4, with TRBD1 identical over 7 bases. Germline trimming cut 9 bases from V and 8 bases from J; bases unmatched to any gene: 9. The CDR3 contains 13 residues. CDR1 and CDR2 from the germline V gene are SNHLY and FYNNEI. This CDR3 is CASSGGLREKLFF. The CDR3 bases are TGTGCCAGTTCAGGGGGGCTACGGGAAAAACTGTTTTTT.

In regard to this clone: A read error may be the cause here, since a much bigger clone is one base away. This chain links TRBV13 with TRBJ1-1; D may be TRBD1 (5 bases). CDR1 PRHDT and CDR2 FYEKMQ come from the germline V gene (reference sequence). This CDR3 region has 13 residues. The CDR3: CSSSSGRNTEAFF. The CDR3 DNA is TGTTCCAGCAGCTCGGGGCGGAACACTGAAGCTTTCTTT.

There are many counts of this clone. J is TRBJ2-1 and V is TRBV28; D uncertain. Germline CDR1 is MDHEN and CDR2 is SYDVKM. Trimming cost V 1 base and J 3 bases, with 22 bases left between them. The CDR3 runs 19 residues. CDR3 loop: CASSLYGPRGRSLYNEQFF. DNA for the CDR3: TGTGCCAGCAGTTTATATGGGCCCAGAGGCAGGTCACTCTACAATGAGCAGTTCTTC.

Notes on this clone: A junction end diverges from the germline sequence, so it may reflect a read error. This chain connects TRBV15 to TRBJ1-6, with D possibly matching TRBD1 (5 bases). The CDR3 runs 16 residues. Germline V lookup: CDR1 LNHNV, CDR2 YYDKDF (reference sequence). The CDR3 spells CATIRVLTAPISPLHF. CDR3 nucleotide sequence: TGTGCCACCATCAGAGTCCTGACAGCCCCGATCTCGCCCCTCCACTTT.

By frequency in the sample, this clone is medium-sized. The CDR3 reads CASKRGSYEQYF. The CDR3 bases are TGTGCCAGCAAACGGGGATCCTACGAGCAGTACTTC. V and J are TRBV28 and TRBJ2-7; possibly TRBD2 for D (5 bases). Trimming left V 7 bases short and J 1 base short, with 8 bases between. CDR1 MDHEN and CDR2 SYDVKM come from the germline V gene. The CDR3 length is 12 residues.

Many counts were recorded for this clone. The chain uses TRBV28 and TRBJ1-1; tentative D call: TRBD1 (6 bases). There are 14 residues in the CDR3. With 5 bases removed from V and 1 base from J, the gap between germline ends came to 11 bases. Per germline, CDR1 MDHEN and CDR2 SYDVKM. CDR3 region: CASSIYRENTEAFF. CDR3 DNA: TGTGCCAGCAGTATATACAGGGAGAACACTGAAGCTTTCTTT.

This clone was picked up many times. This chain joins TRBV6-1 and TRBJ2-7; no clear D. The CDR3 is 14 residues long. From germline, CDR1 is MNHNS and CDR2 SASEGT. Trimming removed 5 bases at V and 3 bases at J, with 14 bases between. The CDR3 region is CASSLGIQNYEQYF. CDR3 nucleotide sequence: TGTGCCAGCAGTTTGGGCATCCAAAACTACGAGCAGTACTTC.

To note about this clone: In this CDR3 the conserved last residue, phenylalanine or tryptophan, is missing, so a read error is likely. The CDR3 DNA follows: TGTGCCAGCAACCGGGGACAGCTTGACTATGGCTACACCCTC. It translates to CASNRGQLDYGYTL. This chain joins TRBV2 and TRBJ1-2, with 7 bases lining up with TRBD1. CDR1 is SNHLY, CDR2 FYNNEI, per germline. V trimming: 7 bases; J trimming: 3 bases; junction bases outside the gene matches: 8. There are 14 residues in the CDR3.

The table lists this clone with many counts. The chain carries TRBV18 and TRBJ2-7, with a weak D call TRBD2 (6 bases). The V end was cut by 3 bases, the J end by 3 bases, with 9 bases between. The germline V gene encodes CDR1 KGHSH and CDR2 LQKENI. The length of the CDR3 is 13 residues. The CDR3 loop reads CASSPGLLYEQYF. The CDR3 region has the DNA TGTGCCAGCTCACCGGGACTCCTCTACGAGCAGTACTTC.

In this sample, this clone turned up many times. The CDR3 DNA is TGCGCCAGCAGCTTGGACAAACGGGGTTTTGAGACCCAGTACTTC. It encodes CASSLDKRGFETQYF. This chain connects TRBV5-1 to TRBJ2-5; maybe TRBD2 (5 bases). Between the trimmed V and J ends, which lost 0 bases and 5 bases, there was a span of 14 bases. Germline V CDR1 and CDR2: SGHRS, YFSETQ. This CDR3 region has 15 residues.

This clone has at least ten counts. The chain is built from TRBV7-8 and TRBJ2-3, with 12 bases that match TRBD2. CDR3 length: 17 amino acids. V lost 4 bases, J lost 5 bases, and 10 bases stayed unmatched. Germline V CDR1 and CDR2: SGHVS, FQNEAQ. The CDR3 loop reads CASSSLLAGGRVDTQYF. The CDR3 region has the DNA TGTGCCAGCAGCTCCCTCCTAGCGGGGGGGCGTGTAGATACGCAGTATTTT.

Regarding this clone: A much larger clonotype is one base distant, so this may be a read error. This specimen includes other DNA sequences encoding the same CDR3. The V call is TRBV5-4, the J call TRBJ2-7; D ambiguous. The CDR3 has 14 residues. Germline loops: CDR1 SGHNT, CDR2 YYREEE (reference sequence). V lost 4 bases to trimming and J lost 6 bases, with 17 bases between them. In nucleotides, the CDR3 is TGTGCCAGCAGCCCTACTTCGTCTGGGCTCGAGCAGTACTTC. As protein: CASSPTSSGLEQYF.

Points on this clone: Since a much larger clone is just one base distant, this may be a read error. Other nucleotide sequences in the sample specify the same CDR3. V usage is TRBV20-1 and J usage is TRBJ2-5; D possibly uses TRBD1 or TRBD2 (7 bases each). Gene TRBJ2-1 matches the end of the DNA better, so the J call may be wrong. The CDR3 consists of 15 residues. Germline-derived CDR1 and CDR2 are DFQATT and SNEGSKA (reference sequence). CDR3: CSESSGGGSHNEQFF. The CDR3 nucleotides are TGCAGTGAATCTTCAGGGGGGGGGTCCCACAATGAGCAGTTCTTC.